This TCR beta chain was observed in a study of cytomegalovirus exposure and HLA in healthy donors. Study as a whole: Per a later analysis, the approximately 620 first-cohort and 120 validation repertoires shared one platform.

The donors were part of the validation cohort of 120 or so subjects. That cohort was separate from the first cohort, which comprised under 700 subjects. This clone showed up just a few times. Its matching antigen is unknown. Only in-frame clones appear in the TCRdb table, and some are missing; sequencing was by immunoSEQ multiplex PCR. The table shows 55,000 to 85,000 clones, with about 94% occurring only once. The CDR3 runs to 13 residues. Germline CDR1 and CDR2: LNHDA and SQIVND (reference sequence). V was trimmed by 1 base and J by 6 bases, leaving 6 bases between them. Study conclusions and caveats: Cytomegalovirus status was reportedly diagnosed by the classifier with high specificity and sensitivity. The study labeled roughly 160 TCR beta chains cytomegalovirus-associated.

The chain is built from TRBV19 and TRBJ2-2, with D unclear. The TCR was taken from a woman under 30 in good health and CMV-seronegative. Sequenced input: PBMCs. The DNA for the CDR3 is TGTGCCAGTAGTATAGTGGGCGCCGGGGAGCTGTTTTTT. Translation: CASSIVGAGELFF.